Listed below are T cell receptor beta chains from one sample, sequenced in a study of identical twins. TCRdb reanalysed the 5' RACE reads using MiXCR and keeps one entry per CDR3 protein. Of 1.5 million to 2 million distinct CDR3 sequences detected, roughly 35% appear once; the ten largest clones hold roughly 0.3%. Sequences were obtained from cord blood. All receptors derive from a newborn girl in good health. Both conserved end residues are part of each CDR3. D genes are given only for firm matches. Expanded clones get a size class; other rows say once, few or many, or leave the size out.

clone size	D gene	V gene	J gene	CDR3 DNA	CDR3 protein
few	-	TRBV12-3/TRBV12-4	TRBJ2-1	TGTGCCAGCAGGGGATTGGGAAGGGTGAACTACAATGAGCAGTTCTTC	CASRGLGRVNYNEQFF
-	-	TRBV10-3	TRBJ1-5	TGTGCCATCAGTGAGAATAGGCGGAATAGCAATCAGCCCCAGCATTTT	CAISENRRNSNQPQHF
few	-	TRBV5-1	TRBJ2-3	TGCGCCAGCAGCCCACCGAGTGGGGCAGATACGCAGTATTTT	CASSPPSGADTQYF
-	-	TRBV6-1	TRBJ2-3	TGTGCCAGCAACCGAGCGGTTAGCACAGATACGCAGTATTTT	CASNRAVSTDTQYF
-	-	TRBV11-2	TRBJ2-5	TGTGCCAGCAGCTTTTTAGGGGTCCACAAGCAGTACTTC	CASSFLGVHKQYF
few	TRBD2	TRBV12-3/TRBV12-4	TRBJ2-1	TGTGCCAGCAGAGGACTAGCGGGAGGAACCTACAATGAGCAGTTCTTC	CASRGLAGGTYNEQFF
-	-	TRBV4-2	TRBJ2-3	TGTGCCAGCAGCGGACTCGAACCGTTTAGCACAGATACGCAGTATTTT	CASSGLEPFSTDTQYF
-	-	TRBV20-1	TRBJ2-7	TGCAGTGCTAGGGGCCCTTCTCTAGCCTCCTACGAGCAGTACTTC	CSARGPSLASYEQYF
-	-	TRBV20-1	TRBJ1-5	TGCAGTGCTAGCAGGGTCAATCAGCCCCAGCATTTT	CSASRVNQPQHF
-	TRBD1	TRBV19	TRBJ2-5	TGTGCCAGTAGACCTCAGGGGGCGCATGGCAATGAGCAGTACTTC	CASRPQGAHGNEQYF
many	TRBD1	TRBV4-1	TRBJ1-2	TGCGCCAGCAGCCAAGAAGTACAGGGGGCTTATAACTATGGCTACACCTTC	CASSQEVQGAYNYGYTF
few	TRBD1	TRBV10-3	TRBJ2-5	TGTGCCAGCCGGACAGGGGGCGAAGAGACCCAGTACTTC	CASRTGGEETQYF
-	-	TRBV7-6	TRBJ1-3	TGTGCCAGCAGCTTAGTTTCGCCGAGCTCTGGAAACACCATATATTTT	CASSLVSPSSGNTIYF
-	-	TRBV5-1	TRBJ1-2	TGCGCCAGCAGCTTGGCTGCGGGAAGTCACTATGGCTACACCTTC	CASSLAAGSHYGYTF
-	TRBD1	TRBV4-1	TRBJ2-4	TGCGCCAGCAGCCATTCCGGGACAGGGGAAAACATTCAGTACTTC	CASSHSGTGENIQYF
-	TRBD1	TRBV20-1	TRBJ1-6	TGCAGTGCCCTAAATGACAGGGATAATTCACCCCTCCACTTT	CSALNDRDNSPLHF
few	-	TRBV4-1	TRBJ2-1	TGCGCCAGCAGCCAAGATGGGGAGTACAATGAGCAGTTCTTC	CASSQDGEYNEQFF
-	-	TRBV28	TRBJ1-2	TGTGCCAACAAGGACAGTCGGGACTATGGCTACACCTTC	CANKDSRDYGYTF
few	TRBD1	TRBV12-3/TRBV12-4	TRBJ1-2	TGTGCCAGCAGTTTGTACAGGGGAGAGATGGGTGGCTACACCTTC	CASSLYRGEMGGYTF
-	TRBD1	TRBV4-1	TRBJ2-2	TGCGCCAGCAGCCACCGCAGGGGGCAACAGGCGAACACCGGGGAGCTGTTTTTT	CASSHRRGQQANTGELFF
-	TRBD2	TRBV27	TRBJ2-5	TGTGCCAGCAGATCCGGACTAGCGGGAAGATACAATGAGCAGTACTTC	CASRSGLAGRYNEQYF
-	-	TRBV4-2	TRBJ1-2	TGTGCCAGCAGCCAAGAAGGCAGCAGGGTCCCAATTGGCTACACCTTC	CASSQEGSRVPIGYTF
few	-	TRBV5-1	TRBJ2-7	TGCGCCAGCAGCTTGGGACAGGTGCCCTACGAGCAGTACTTC	CASSLGQVPYEQYF
few	-	TRBV9	TRBJ1-2	TGTGCCAGCAGCGCCCAAAAGAGGGCAGGGTTTTATGGCTACACCTTC	CASSAQKRAGFYGYTF
-	TRBD1	TRBV6-6	TRBJ1-5	TGTGCCAGCGGTTACGGGACAGCCTCCAGTCAGCCCCAGCATTTT	CASGYGTASSQPQHF
-	TRBD1	TRBV4-2	TRBJ1-5	TGTGCCAGCAGCCAAGAGACAGGGGGCCAGCCCCAGCATTTT	CASSQETGGQPQHF
-	-	TRBV27	TRBJ2-2	TGTGCCAGCAGTCAAGCGGTTTCCACCGGGGAGCTGTTTTTT	CASSQAVSTGELFF
-	TRBD1	TRBV6-1	TRBJ1-2	TGTGCCAGCAGTGCAGCAGGGGGCGGACGGAATGGCTACACCTTC	CASSAAGGGRNGYTF
-	-	TRBV9	TRBJ2-3	TGTACCAGCAGCGTAGTGGGACGTGGGACAGATACGCAGTATTTT	CTSSVVGRGTDTQYF
-	-	TRBV5-6	TRBJ2-4	TGTGCCAGCAGCTATGGACGGGGTTACAATGAGCAGTACTTC	CASSYGRGYNEQYF
few	-	TRBV4-1	TRBJ2-1	TGTGCCAGCAGCCAAGGAAGCGGGGAGCAGTTCTTC	CASSQGSGEQFF
few	TRBD2	TRBV4-1	TRBJ2-7	TGCGCCAGCAGCCAAGGTGCCCAGCGGGGACGCTCCTACAATGAGCAGTACTTC	CASSQGAQRGRSYNEQYF
-	TRBD1	TRBV6-6	TRBJ2-5	TGTGCCAGCAGCCCCCGGGACAGGGGGCTAAAGACCCAGTACTTC	CASSPRDRGLKTQYF
few	-	TRBV7-9	TRBJ2-1	TGTGCCAACGGCGCGGGTCCCCCCTACAATGAGCAGTTCTTC	CANGAGPPYNEQFF
-	-	TRBV20-1	TRBJ1-1	TGCAGTGCCGCCTATGGCAAAACAGGGTTTCCTGAAGCTTTCTTT	CSAAYGKTGFPEAFF
-	-	TRBV30	TRBJ1-4	TGTGCCTGGAGCCGCCGAGGGTCTTCTAATGAAAAACTGTTTTTT	CAWSRRGSSNEKLFF
-	TRBD1	TRBV7-9	TRBJ2-7	TGTGCCAGCAGCTTAGTTGGACAGGGTAATCCGGACGAGCAGTACTTC	CASSLVGQGNPDEQYF